The 9 T cell receptor beta chains given below trace back to one sample, sequenced in a study of T cells after yellow fever vaccination. TCRdb used MiXCR to reprocess the 5' RACE reads, holding one entry per CDR3 protein. The sample contains just under 600,000 distinct CDR3 sequences, approximately 15% of which appear only once. The sample consisted of PBMCs, taken on the day of the yellow fever booster vaccination. All receptors come from a young man who received the YFV17D yellow fever vaccine.

This clonotype was seen more than once but under ten times. The chain recombines TRBV27 with TRBJ2-5; 8 bases align to TRBD1. The CDR3 has 15 amino acids. V lost 5 bases to trimming and J lost 1 base; unmatched junction nucleotides: 6. Germline values: CDR1 MNHEY, CDR2 SMNVEV (reference sequence). CDR3 in amino acids: CASSQDRDLQETQYF. The CDR3 DNA reads as TGTGCCAGCAGTCAGGACAGGGATCTCCAAGAGACCCAGTACTTC.

Regarding this clonotype: At one boundary the junction diverges from the germline segment, which might be a read error. The chain recombines TRBV20-1 with TRBJ2-7; 11 bases match TRBD1. Germline-derived CDR1 and CDR2 are DFQATT and SNEGSKA (reference sequence). The CDR3 extends over 17 amino acids. The CDR3 region is CCASSPSRDRGNYEQYF. In DNA, the CDR3 is TGCTGTGCTTCCTCCCCCTCCCGGGACAGGGGGAACTACGAGCAGTACTTC.

This clonotype has at least ten counts. The rearrangement links TRBV5-4 to TRBJ2-3, with D perhaps TRBD1 (5 bases). Deletions cut 0 bases from V and 1 base from J, with 18 bases between. From germline, CDR1 is SGHNT and CDR2 YYREEE (reference sequence). The CDR3 covers 18 residues. CDR3 nucleotide sequence: TGTGCCAGCAGCTTGGGTGGTTTAGGACAAAGTCGCACAGATACGCAGTATTTT. The encoded protein is CASSLGGLGQSRTDTQYF.

This clonotype came up many times. The chain employs TRBV7-6 and TRBJ2-2; 9 positions match TRBD2. The CDR3 consists of 17 residues. Germline assignment: CDR1 SGHVS and CDR2 FNYEAQ. The ends lost 1 base at V and 0 bases at J; junction bases unmatched: 3. The CDR3 is CASSLEASGANTGELFF. CDR3 nucleotides: TGTGCCAGCAGCTTAGAGGCTAGCGGGGCGAACACCGGGGAGCTGTTTTTT.

In its sample, this clonotype was seen a few times. V and J are TRBV20-1 and TRBJ2-2, with D uncertain. CDR1 DFQATT and CDR2 SNEGSKA come from the germline V gene (reference sequence). V lost 3 bases and J 2 bases, leaving 7 bases between the germline ends. The CDR3 length is 13 residues. CDR3 sequence: CSASSVNTGELFF. The CDR3 DNA is TGCAGTGCTAGTTCCGTAAACACCGGGGAGCTGTTTTTT.

Only a few counts were recorded for this clonotype. V gene TRBV12-3 or TRBV12-4 combines with J gene TRBJ2-2; 10 nucleotides agree with TRBD1. CDR3 size: 16 residues. The V and J ends lost 5 bases and 9 bases, in that order; junction bases with no gene match: 12. The CDR3 DNA sequence: TGTGCCAGCAGTCCTCACGGACAGGGGGGGTATTGGGAGCTGTTTTTT. Protein sequence: CASSPHGQGGYWELFF.

Worth noting for this clonotype: One end of the junction varies from germline; a read error may be responsible. This chain uses TRBV20-1 with TRBJ2-7; no reliable D call. Germline-derived CDR1 and CDR2 are DFQATT and SNEGSKA (reference sequence). CDR3 size: 14 residues. The CDR3 region is CCATQRSARYEQYF. Here the CDR3 DNA reads TGCTGTGCCACACAACGGAGCGCCCGCTACGAGCAGTACTTC.

The table lists this clonotype with many counts. CDR3 nucleotide sequence: TGTGCCAGCAGCAGACTAGCGGGGGGCAATGAGCAGTTCTTC. This sequence encodes CASSRLAGGNEQFF. The V call is TRBV6-1, the J call TRBJ2-1; TRBD2 matches at 13 bases. The CDR3 contains 14 residues. CDR1 and CDR2 (germline): MNHNS, SASEGT. V lost 6 bases, J lost 6 bases, and 2 bases stayed unmatched.

Here the CDR3 DNA reads TGTGCCAGCTCACCACCGACAGGGTCCGAGACCCAGTACTTC. It encodes CASSPPTGSETQYF. This chain connects TRBV18 to TRBJ2-5, with 7 nucleotides matching TRBD1. Germline-derived CDR1 and CDR2 are KGHSH and LQKENI. Unmatched junction bases numbered 3, after V lost 0 bases and J lost 5 bases. The CDR3 is 14 amino acids.